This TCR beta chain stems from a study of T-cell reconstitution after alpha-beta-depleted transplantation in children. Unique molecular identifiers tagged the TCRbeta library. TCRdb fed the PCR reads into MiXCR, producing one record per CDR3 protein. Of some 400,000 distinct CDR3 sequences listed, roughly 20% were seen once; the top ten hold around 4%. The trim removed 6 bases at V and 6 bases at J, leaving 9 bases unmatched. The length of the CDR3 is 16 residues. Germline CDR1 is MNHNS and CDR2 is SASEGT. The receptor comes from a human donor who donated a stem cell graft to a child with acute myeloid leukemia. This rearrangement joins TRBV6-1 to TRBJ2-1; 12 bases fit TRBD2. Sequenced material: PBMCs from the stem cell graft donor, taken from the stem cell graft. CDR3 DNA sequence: TGTGCCAGCAGCGACCTATGGACTAGCGGGGTCAATGAGCAGTTCTTC. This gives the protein CASSDLWTSGVNEQFF.